The sample holds a few counts of the clone carrying this TCR beta chain. In the authors' workflow: Estimates of nucleated cell counts were drawn from the amplification of reference gene primers. Profiling relied on immunoSEQ multiplex PCR, and the TCRdb table lists in-frame clones only, not all of them. D and trimming were read from the DNA, whereas the V and J calls and clone size are those reported in that table. The sample lists some 140,000 clones; 65% to 80% were seen once. This record belongs to a study of blood T cell repertoires in COVID-19. Study details: From the United States, Italy and Spain came samples of acute and convalescent COVID-19. T cells, B-cell-depleted T cells, or PBMCs supplied cDNA or gDNA.

CDR1 is LGHNA and CDR2 is YSLEER in the germline V gene. Between the trimmed V and J ends, which lost 1 base and 4 bases, there was a span of 14 bases. The CDR3 runs to 15 residues. Sequenced input: peripheral blood. The TCR comes from a man of 80 years or more with acute or convalescent COVID-19. The chain has TRBV4-3 and TRBJ2-7; possible D gene TRBD1, 5 bases. As DNA, the CDR3 is TGCGCCAGCAGCCAAGGGCCAGGGCTTTTATACGAGCAGTACTTC. It encodes CASSQGPGLLYEQYF.